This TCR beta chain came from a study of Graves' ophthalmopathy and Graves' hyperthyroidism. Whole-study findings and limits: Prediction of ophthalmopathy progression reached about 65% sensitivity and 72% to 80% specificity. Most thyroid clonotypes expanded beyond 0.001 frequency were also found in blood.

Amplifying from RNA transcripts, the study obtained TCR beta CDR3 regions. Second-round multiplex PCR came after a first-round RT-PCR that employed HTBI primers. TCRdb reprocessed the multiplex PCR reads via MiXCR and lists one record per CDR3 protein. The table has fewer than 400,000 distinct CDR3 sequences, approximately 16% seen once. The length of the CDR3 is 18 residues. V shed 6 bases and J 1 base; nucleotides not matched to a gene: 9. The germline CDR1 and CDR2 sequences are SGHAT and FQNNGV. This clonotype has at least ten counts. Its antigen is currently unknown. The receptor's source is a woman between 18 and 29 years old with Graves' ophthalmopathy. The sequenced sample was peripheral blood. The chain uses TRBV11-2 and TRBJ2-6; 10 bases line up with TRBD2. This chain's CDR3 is CASRGLAGALSGANVLTF. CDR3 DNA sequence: TGTGCCAGCAGGGGGCTAGCGGGAGCACTTTCTGGGGCCAACGTCCTGACTTTC.